This T cell receptor (beta chain) was captured by sequencing in a study of cytomegalovirus exposure and HLA in healthy donors. Overall study findings and caveats: As immune exposure information, only CMV serostatus was available. Cytomegalovirus association was listed for under 200 TCR beta chains. Highly shared variants forming one cluster were likely a sequencing artifact.

This clone showed up just a few times. Its antigen remains unidentified. Primers: 60 Vbeta forward and 13 Jbeta reverse. TCRdb keeps only in-frame clones here, not all; method: immunoSEQ multiplex PCR. Here the sample spans tens of thousands of clones, about 67% being singletons. The germline V gene encodes CDR1 SGHVS and CDR2 FQNEAQ. The CDR3 sequence is 16 residues long. V dropped 4 bases and J dropped 0; count of bases not matched to a gene: 3. Input material: PBMCs. This TCR came from a man in his forties in good health and CMV-seropositive. V usage is TRBV7-8 and J usage is TRBJ2-7; TRBD2 matches 13 bases. The CDR3 bases are TGTGCCAGCAGCTCCGGGACTAGCGGGGACTCCTACGAGCAGTACTTC. Amino acid sequence: CASSSGTSGDSYEQYF.